This T cell receptor (beta chain) was recorded in a study of blood T cells in healthy people across ages. Remarks on this clonotype: Its target is unknown. A single base separates this from a much larger clone, so it may be a read error.

General observations from the study: The study lacked donor CMV status, which possibly confounded expanded clonotype changes.

Primed by a sample-barcoded 5' primer and a J-beta primer mix, a second PCR proceeded for 7 to 11 cycles. MiXCR was run by TCRdb on the 5' RACE reads, yielding one entry per CDR3 protein. The sample records roughly 800,000 distinct CDR3 sequences, around 34% being singletons. The CDR3 covers 15 residues. Trimming pared 2 bases from V and 6 bases from J, leaving 16 bases between. CDR1 and CDR2 from the germline V gene are SNHLY and FYNNEI. The chain links TRBV2 to TRBJ1-2; D is undetermined. The receptor was derived from a man younger than 35 in good health. Sequenced input: blood. CDR3 in DNA: TGTGCCAGCAGTGAATGGGGAGGGCCGGATAATGGCTACACCTTC. Amino acid sequence: CASSEWGGPDNGYTF.